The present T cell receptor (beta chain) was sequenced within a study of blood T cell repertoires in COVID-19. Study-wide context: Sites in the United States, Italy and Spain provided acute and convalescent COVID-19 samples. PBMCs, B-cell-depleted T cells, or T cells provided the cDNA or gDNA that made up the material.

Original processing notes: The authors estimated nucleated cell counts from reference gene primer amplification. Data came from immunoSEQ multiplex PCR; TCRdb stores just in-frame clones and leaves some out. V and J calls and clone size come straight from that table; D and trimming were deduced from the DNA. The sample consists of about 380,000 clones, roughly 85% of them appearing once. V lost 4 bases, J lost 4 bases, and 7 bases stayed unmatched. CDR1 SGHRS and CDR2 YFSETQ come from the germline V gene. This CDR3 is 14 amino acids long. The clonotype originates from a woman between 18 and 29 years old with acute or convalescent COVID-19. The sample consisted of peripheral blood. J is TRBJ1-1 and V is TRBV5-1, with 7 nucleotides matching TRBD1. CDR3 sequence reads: CASSHDRVGTEAFF. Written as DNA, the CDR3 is TGCGCCAGCAGCCATGACAGGGTGGGCACTGAAGCTTTCTTT.